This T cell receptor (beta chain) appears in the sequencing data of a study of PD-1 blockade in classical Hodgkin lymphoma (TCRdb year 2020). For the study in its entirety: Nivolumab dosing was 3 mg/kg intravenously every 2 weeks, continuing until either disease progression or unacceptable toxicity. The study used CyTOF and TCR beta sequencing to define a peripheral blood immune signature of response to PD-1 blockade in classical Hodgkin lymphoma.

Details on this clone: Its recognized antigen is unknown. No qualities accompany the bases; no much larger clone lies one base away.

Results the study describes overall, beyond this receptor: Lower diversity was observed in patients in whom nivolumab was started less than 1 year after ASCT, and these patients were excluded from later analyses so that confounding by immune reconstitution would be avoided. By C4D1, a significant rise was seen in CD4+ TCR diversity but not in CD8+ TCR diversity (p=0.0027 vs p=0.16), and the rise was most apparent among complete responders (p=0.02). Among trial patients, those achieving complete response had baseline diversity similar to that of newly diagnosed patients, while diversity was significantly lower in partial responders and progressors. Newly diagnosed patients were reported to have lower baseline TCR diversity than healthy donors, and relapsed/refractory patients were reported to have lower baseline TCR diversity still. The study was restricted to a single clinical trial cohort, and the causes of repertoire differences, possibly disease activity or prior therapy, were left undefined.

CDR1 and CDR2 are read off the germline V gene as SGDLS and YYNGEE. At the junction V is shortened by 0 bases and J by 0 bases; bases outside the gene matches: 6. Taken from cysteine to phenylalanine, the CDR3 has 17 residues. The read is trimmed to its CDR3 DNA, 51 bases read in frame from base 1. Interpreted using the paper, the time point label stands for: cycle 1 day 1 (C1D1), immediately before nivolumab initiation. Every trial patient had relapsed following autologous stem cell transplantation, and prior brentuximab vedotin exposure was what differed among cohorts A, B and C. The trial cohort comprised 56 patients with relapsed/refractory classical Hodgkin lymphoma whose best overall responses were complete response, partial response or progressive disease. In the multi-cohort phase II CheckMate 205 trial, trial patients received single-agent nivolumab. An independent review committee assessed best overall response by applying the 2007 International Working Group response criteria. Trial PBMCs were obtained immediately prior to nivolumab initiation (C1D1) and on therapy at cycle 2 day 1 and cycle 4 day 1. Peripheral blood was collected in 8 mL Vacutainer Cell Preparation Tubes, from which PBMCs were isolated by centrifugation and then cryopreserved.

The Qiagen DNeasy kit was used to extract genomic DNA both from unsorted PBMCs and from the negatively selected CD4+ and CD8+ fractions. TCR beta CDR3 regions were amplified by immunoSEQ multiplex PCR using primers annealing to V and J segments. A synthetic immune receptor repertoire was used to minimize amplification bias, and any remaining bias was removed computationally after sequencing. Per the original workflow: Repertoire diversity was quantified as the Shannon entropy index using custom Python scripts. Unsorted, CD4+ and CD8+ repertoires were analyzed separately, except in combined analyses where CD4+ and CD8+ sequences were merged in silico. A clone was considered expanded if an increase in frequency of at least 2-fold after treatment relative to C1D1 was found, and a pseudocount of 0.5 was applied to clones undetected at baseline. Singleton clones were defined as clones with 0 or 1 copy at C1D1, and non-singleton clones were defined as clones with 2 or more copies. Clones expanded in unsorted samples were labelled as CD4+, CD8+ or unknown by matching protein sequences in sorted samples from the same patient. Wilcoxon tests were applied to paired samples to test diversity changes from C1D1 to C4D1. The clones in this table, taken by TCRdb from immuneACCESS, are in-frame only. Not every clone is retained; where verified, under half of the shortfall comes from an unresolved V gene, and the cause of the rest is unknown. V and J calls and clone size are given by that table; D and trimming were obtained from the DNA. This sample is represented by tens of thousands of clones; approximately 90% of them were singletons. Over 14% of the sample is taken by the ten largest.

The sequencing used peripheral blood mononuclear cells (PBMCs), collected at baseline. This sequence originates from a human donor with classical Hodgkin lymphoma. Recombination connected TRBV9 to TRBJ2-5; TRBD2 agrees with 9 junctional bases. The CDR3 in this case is CASSVDPRGGDQETQYF. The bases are TGTGCCAGCAGCGTAGACCCGCGGGGGGGAGACCAAGAGACCCAGTACTTC.